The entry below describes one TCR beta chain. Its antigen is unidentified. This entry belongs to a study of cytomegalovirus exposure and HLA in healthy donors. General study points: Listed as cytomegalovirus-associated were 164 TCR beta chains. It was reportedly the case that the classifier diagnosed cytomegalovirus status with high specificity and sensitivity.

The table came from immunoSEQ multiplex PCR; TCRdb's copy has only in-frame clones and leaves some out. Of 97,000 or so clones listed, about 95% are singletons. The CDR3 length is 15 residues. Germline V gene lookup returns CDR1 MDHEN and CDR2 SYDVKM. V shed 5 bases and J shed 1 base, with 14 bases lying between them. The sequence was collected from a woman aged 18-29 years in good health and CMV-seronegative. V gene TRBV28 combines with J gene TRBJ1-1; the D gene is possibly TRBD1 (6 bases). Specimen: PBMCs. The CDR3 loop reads CASSSTGLENTEAFF. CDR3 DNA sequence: TGTGCCAGCAGTAGCACAGGGTTAGAGAACACTGAAGCTTTCTTT.